This T cell receptor beta chain originates from a study of neurological immune-mediated disorders. Turning to the study itself: The disease course was relapsing-remitting in around 30 and secondary progressive in about 8.5% of the roughly 34 multiple sclerosis patients. The study's findings and limits: HTLV-1-associated myelopathy led in TCR clonal expansion, while multiple sclerosis ranked lowest, below healthy controls.

A note on this clonotype: Its antigen is still unknown. A much more abundant neighbour one base away suggests this may be a read error.

The making of cDNA relied on 5'RACE with 10-nucleotide random UMIs. MiXCR, applied by TCRdb to the 5' RACE reads, yields one record per CDR3 protein. The sample has about 120,000 distinct CDR3 sequences; about 3.2% are singletons. V was clipped by 2 bases and J by 7 bases, with 6 bases between them. This CDR3 is built from 11 residues. Per the germline V gene, CDR1 is SEHNR and CDR2 is FQNEAQ (reference sequence). PBMCs stored at -80 C, numbering 2 million, were the origin of the unsorted libraries. This TCR was recovered from a woman in her thirties with multiple sclerosis. This sequence joins TRBV7-9 and TRBJ2-7; D not resolved. Specimen: PBMCs. CDR3 sequence reads: CASSLLEEQYF. CDR3 DNA: TGTGCCAGCAGCTTACTGGAAGAGCAGTACTTC.